The TCR beta chain described here comes from a study of tumor-infiltrating lymphocytes in primary liver carcinoma. Study-wide results and limits: All five tumor regions shared only about 7-25% of top clones.

A word on this clonotype: Its antigen is currently unknown.

With 500 ng total RNA as template and a constant-region primer, TCR beta cDNA was made. Each TCR beta library was derived from three nested multiplex PCR rounds that employed slightly modified ARM-PCR. A C-beta reverse primer and TRBV1-TRBV30 forward primers served in each of the first two PCR rounds, at about 10 cycles apiece. A single record per CDR3 protein comes from TCRdb applying MiXCR to the multiplex PCR reads. The sample includes 90,000 to 110,000 distinct CDR3 sequences, roughly 80% of them seen just once. Between roughly 17 and 30 mg of unsorted bulk tissue served as the source from which RNA and DNA were co-extracted. This CDR3 contains 14 residues. CDR1 and CDR2 from the germline V gene are SGHRS and YFSETQ. V lost 3 bases to trimming and J lost 4 bases; unmatched junction nucleotides: 5.

The source material was liver tumor tissue from sampling region 3. As to subset: tumor region T3, left-lateral pole. The TCR was taken from a man in his forties with primary liver carcinoma and hepatitis B virus infection. This chain links TRBV5-1 with TRBJ1-1; 8 nucleotides line up with TRBD1. CDR3 bases: TGCGCCAGCAGCTCGGGGACAGGCTTCACTGAAGCTTTCTTT. Protein sequence: CASSSGTGFTEAFF.